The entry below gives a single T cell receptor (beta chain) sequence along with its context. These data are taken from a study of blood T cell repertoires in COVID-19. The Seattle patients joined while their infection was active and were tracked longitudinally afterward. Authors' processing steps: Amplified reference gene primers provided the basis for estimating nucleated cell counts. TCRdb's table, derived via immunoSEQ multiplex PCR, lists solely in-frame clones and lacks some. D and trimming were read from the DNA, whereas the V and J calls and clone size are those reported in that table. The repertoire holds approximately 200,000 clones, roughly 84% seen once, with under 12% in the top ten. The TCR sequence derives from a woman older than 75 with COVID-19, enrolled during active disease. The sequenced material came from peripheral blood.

The CDR3 sequence: CASSFRDLRETQYF. Written as DNA, the CDR3 is TGTGCCAGCAGTTTCCGGGATCTCAGAGAGACCCAGTACTTC. The V gene is TRBV27, the J gene TRBJ2-5, with a tentative D call TRBD2 (5 bases). Germline V gene sequence: CDR1 MNHEY, CDR2 SMNVEV (reference sequence). There are 14 residues in the CDR3. V was pared by 3 bases and J by 4 bases, with 12 bases between.